The T cell receptor (beta chain) under discussion was sequenced for a study of early T cells in non-severe SARS-CoV-2 infection. Background on the study: Sequenced material consisted of bulk RNA (from unsorted whole blood), and chains were unpaired. Points from the study as a whole: Private and CD4 specificities were missed by VDJdb matching, which favored anti-spike CD8 responses.

Individual cDNA molecules carried attached unique molecular identifiers. One entry per CDR3 protein results from TCRdb running MiXCR on the 5' RACE reads. The table lists about 52,000 distinct CDR3 sequences, around 10% of them singletons. The V end was cut by 5 bases, the J end by 0 bases, with 12 bases between. CDR3 length: 15 amino acids. Looked up from germline, CDR1 is LNHDA and CDR2 is SQIVND (reference sequence). This clonotype was observed at least ten times. Its antigen is currently unknown. V gene TRBV19 combines with J gene TRBJ2-3, with D unclear. This sequence was found in an adult who was a healthcare worker with PCR-confirmed SARS-CoV-2 infection or an uninfected control (not recorded which). The sequenced sample was whole blood. The CDR3 nucleotides read TGTGCCAGTAGTTGGTCTTACCTAAGCACAGATACGCAGTATTTT. It specifies CASSWSYLSTDTQYF.